This entry features one T cell receptor beta chain sequence. Its cognate antigen is unknown. The data were obtained in a study of shared clonotypes between healthy human individuals. Whole-study results and caveats: The sampled material consisted only of blood, and tissue repertoires are likely to differ.

Germline lookup yields CDR1 MNHEY and CDR2 SVGAGI. Trimming took 7 bases from V and 8 from J; bases not matched to a gene: 7. The CDR3 consists of 14 residues. Profiling relied on immunoSEQ multiplex PCR, and the TCRdb table lists in-frame clones only, not all of them. The repertoire has millions of clones, approximately 92% of them found once; the top ten carry under 0.15%. It was into CD45RA+ naive and CD45RA-negative memory subsets that the CD4+ cells were split. This clonotype was sampled from a man between 18 and 35 years old in good health. This chain connects TRBV6-5 to TRBJ2-1; 11 bases align to TRBD2. The sample comprised naive CD4+ T cells sorted from blood. Documented subset: CD45RA+ positively selected. CDR3 sequence: CASKLAGVRDEQFF. CDR3 nucleotides: TGTGCCAGCAAACTAGCGGGAGTGCGCGATGAGCAGTTCTTC.